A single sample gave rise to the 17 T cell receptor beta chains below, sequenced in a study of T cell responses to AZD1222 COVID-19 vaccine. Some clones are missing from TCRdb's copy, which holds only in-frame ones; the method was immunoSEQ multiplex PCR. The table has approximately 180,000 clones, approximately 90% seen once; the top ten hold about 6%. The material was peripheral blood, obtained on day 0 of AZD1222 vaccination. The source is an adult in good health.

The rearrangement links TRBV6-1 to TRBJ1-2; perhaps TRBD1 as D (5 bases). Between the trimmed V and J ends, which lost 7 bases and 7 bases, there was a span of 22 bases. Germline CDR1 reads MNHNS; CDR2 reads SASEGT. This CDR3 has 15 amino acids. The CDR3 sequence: CASNNRFGQTFGYTF. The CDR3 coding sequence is TGTGCCAGCAATAACAGGTTCGGGCAAACCTTTGGCTACACCTTC.

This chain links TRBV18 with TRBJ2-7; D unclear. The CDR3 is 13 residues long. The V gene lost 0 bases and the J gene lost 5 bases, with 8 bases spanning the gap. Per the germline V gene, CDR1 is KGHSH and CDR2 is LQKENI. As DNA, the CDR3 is TGTGCCAGCTCACCACCTATCGCGGACGAGCAGTACTTC. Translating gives CASSPPIADEQYF.

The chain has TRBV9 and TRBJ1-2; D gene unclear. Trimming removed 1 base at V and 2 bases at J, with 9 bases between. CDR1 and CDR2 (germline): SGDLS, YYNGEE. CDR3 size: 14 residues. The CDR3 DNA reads TGTGCCAGCAGCGTACTCGGGTGGAACTATGGCTACACCTTC. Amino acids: CASSVLGWNYGYTF.

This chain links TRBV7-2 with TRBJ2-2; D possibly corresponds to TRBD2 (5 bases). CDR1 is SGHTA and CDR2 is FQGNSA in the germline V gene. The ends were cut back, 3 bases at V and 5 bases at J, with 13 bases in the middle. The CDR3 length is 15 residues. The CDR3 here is CASSFGRSDTGELFF. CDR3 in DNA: TGTGCCAGCAGCTTTGGGAGAAGCGATACCGGGGAGCTGTTTTTT.

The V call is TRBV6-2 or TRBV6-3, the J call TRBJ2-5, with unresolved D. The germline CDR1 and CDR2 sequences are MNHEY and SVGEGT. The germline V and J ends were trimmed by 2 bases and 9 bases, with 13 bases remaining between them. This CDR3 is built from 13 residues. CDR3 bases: TGTGCCAGCAGTTACGGGCTCGGTCGGCCCCAGTACTTC. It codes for CASSYGLGRPQYF.

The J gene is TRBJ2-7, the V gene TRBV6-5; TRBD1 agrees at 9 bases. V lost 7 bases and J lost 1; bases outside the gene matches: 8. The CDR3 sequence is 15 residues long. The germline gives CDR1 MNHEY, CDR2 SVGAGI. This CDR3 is CASTPGQGISYEQYF. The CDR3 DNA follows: TGTGCCAGCACCCCGGGACAGGGTATTTCCTACGAGCAGTACTTC.

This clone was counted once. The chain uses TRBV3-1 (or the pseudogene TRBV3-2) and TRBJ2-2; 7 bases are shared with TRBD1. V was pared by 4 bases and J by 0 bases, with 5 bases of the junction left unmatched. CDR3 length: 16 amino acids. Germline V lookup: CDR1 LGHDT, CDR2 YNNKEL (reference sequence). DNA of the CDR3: TGTGCCAGCAGCCGACAGGGTCCCCCGAACACCGGGGAGCTGTTTTTT. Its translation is CASSRQGPPNTGELFF.

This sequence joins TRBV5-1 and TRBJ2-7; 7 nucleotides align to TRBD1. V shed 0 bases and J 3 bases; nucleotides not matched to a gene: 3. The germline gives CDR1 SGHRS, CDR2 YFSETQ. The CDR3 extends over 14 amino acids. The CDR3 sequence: CASSLGTGFYEQYF. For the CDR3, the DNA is TGCGCCAGCAGCTTGGGGACAGGTTTCTACGAGCAGTACTTC.

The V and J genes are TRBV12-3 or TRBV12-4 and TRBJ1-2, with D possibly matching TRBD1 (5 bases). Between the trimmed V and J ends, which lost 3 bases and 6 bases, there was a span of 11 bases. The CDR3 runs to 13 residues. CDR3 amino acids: CASSFQGRNGYTF. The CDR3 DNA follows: TGTGCCAGCAGTTTCCAGGGAAGGAATGGCTACACCTTC.

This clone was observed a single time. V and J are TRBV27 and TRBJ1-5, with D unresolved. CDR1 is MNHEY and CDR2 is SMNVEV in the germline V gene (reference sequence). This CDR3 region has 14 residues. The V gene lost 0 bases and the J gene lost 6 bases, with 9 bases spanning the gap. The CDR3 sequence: CASSLSTSGQPQHF. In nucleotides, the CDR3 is TGTGCCAGCAGTTTATCGACATCCGGTCAGCCCCAGCATTTT.

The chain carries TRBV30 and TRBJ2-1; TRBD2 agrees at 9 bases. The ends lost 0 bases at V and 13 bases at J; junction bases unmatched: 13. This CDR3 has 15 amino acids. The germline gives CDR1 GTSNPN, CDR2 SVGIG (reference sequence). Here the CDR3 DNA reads TGTGCCTGGAGTGTAGCTCTAGCGGGAAAGGGGGTACAGTTCTTC. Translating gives CAWSVALAGKGVQFF.

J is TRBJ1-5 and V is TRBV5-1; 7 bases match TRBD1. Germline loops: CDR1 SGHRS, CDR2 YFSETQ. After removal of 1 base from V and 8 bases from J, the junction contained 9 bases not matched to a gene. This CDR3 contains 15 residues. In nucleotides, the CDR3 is TGCGCCAGCAGCTTGTTTGGTAGGGGGCGAGAGCCCCAGCATTTT. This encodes CASSLFGRGREPQHF.

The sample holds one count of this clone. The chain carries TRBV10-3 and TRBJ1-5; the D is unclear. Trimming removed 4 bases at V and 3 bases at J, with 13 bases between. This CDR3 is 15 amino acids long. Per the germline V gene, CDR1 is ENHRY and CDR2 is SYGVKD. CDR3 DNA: TGTGCCATCAGTGGCGAGCAGGCAGTCAATCAGCCCCAGCATTTT. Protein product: CAISGEQAVNQPQHF.

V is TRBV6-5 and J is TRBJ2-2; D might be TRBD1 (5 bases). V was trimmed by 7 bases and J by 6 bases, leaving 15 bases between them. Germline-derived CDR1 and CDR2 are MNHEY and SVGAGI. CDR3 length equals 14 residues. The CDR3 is CASNKGKLAGELFF. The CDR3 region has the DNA TGTGCCAGCAATAAGGGGAAATTGGCCGGGGAGCTGTTTTTT.

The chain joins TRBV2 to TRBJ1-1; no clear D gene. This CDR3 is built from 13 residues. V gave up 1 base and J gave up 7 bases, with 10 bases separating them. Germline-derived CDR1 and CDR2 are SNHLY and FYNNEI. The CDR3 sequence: CASSEVLRGEAFF. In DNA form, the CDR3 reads TGTGCCAGCAGTGAAGTACTCCGGGGTGAAGCTTTCTTT. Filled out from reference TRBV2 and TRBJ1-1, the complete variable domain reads EPEVTQTPSHQVTQMGQEVILRCVPISNHLYFYWYRQILGQKVEFLVSFYNNEISEKSEIFDDQFSVERPDGSNFTLKIRSTKLEDSAMYFCASSEVLRGEAFFGQGTRLTVV.

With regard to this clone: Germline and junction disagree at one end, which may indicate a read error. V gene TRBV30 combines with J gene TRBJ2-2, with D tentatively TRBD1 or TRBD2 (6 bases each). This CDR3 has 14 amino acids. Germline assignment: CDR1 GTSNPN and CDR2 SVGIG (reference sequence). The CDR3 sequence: CAWRPGAKTGELFF. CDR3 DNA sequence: TGTGCCTGGCGTCCGGGGGCGAAGACCGGGGAGCTGTTTTTT.

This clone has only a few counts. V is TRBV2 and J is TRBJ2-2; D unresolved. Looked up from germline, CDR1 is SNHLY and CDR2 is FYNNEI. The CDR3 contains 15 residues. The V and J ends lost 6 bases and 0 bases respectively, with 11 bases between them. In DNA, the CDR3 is TGTGCCAGCAGGTGGAACACAGCGAACACCGGGGAGCTGTTTTTT. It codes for CASRWNTANTGELFF.